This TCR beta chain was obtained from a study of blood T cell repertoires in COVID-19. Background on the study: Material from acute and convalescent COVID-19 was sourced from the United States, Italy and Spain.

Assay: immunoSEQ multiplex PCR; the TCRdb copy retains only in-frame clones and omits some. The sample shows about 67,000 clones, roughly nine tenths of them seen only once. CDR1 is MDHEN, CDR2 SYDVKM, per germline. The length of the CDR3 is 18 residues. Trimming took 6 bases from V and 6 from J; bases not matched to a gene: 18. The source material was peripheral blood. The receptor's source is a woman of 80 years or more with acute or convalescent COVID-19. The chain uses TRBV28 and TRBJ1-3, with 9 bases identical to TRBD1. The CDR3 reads CASSPVGSRQGDKNTIYF. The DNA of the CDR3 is TGTGCCAGCAGCCCGGTGGGTTCCCGACAGGGGGATAAAAACACCATATATTTT. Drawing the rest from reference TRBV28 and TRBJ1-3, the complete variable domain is DVKVTQSSRYLVKRTGEKVFLECVQDMDHENMFWYRQDPGLGLRLIYFSYDVKMKEKGDIPEGYSVSREKKERFSLILESASTNQTSMYLCASSPVGSRQGDKNTIYFGEGSWLTVV.